These T cell receptor beta chains were read from a single sample in a study of blood T cell repertoires in COVID-19. Method: immunoSEQ multiplex PCR; TCRdb's copy keeps in-frame clones and lacks some. The table includes a few hundred thousand clones, approximately 86% detected once. Source material: peripheral blood. The receptors shown here come from a man in his sixties with acute or convalescent COVID-19. Each CDR3 is given with its conserved first and last residue. The D gene is left open where the match is weak. The size entry is marked missing in some rows and otherwise reads once, few, many or a size class.

v_call	d_call	clone_size	j_call	cdr3_nt	cdr3_aa
TRBV15	TRBD1	-	TRBJ2-3	TGTGCCACCAGCAGTCGGGACAGGGGATACGATACGCAGTATTTT	CATSSRDRGYDTQYF
TRBV7-9	TRBD1	once	TRBJ1-4	TGTGCCAGCAGCCCGCAGCTTTCGACAGGGGCAGTTGGGAAACTGTTTTTT	CASSPQLSTGAVGKLFF
TRBV19	-	-	TRBJ1-5	TGTGCCAGTAGTATAGTTTGGACACAACTGAGGGGGAATCAGCCCCAGCATTTT	CASSIVWTQLRGNQPQHF
TRBV3-1/TRBV3-2	-	-	TRBJ1-1	TGTGCCAGCAGACGGACACAGAACACTGAAGCTTTCTTT	CASRRTQNTEAFF
TRBV7-9	TRBD1	-	TRBJ1-6	TGTGCCAGCAGCTTAGGACAGGGGGATAATTCACCCCTCCACTTT	CASSLGQGDNSPLHF
TRBV19	TRBD1	-	TRBJ2-6	TGTGCCAGCCGGACAGGGGGTGCATTTGGGGCCAACGTCCTGACTTTC	CASRTGGAFGANVLTF
TRBV9	TRBD1	-	TRBJ1-5	TGTGCCAGCAGCTCCGGGACAGGGGACGGGTGGCCCCAGCATTTT	CASSSGTGDGWPQHF
TRBV5-1	-	-	TRBJ2-5	TGCGCCAGCAGCTTGTCACCCGGCGGAGAGACCCAGTACTTC	CASSLSPGGETQYF
TRBV5-1	TRBD1	-	TRBJ2-7	TGCGCCAGCAGCTTGGTTCCGACAGGGGTCTCCTACGAGCAGTACTTC	CASSLVPTGVSYEQYF
TRBV6-5	-	-	TRBJ2-1	TGTGCCAGCACATCATCGGCAGGCGTGGGTGAGCAGTTCTTC	CASTSSAGVGEQFF
TRBV6-1	-	-	TRBJ1-5	TGTGCCAGCGTGGGAGGGCAGGGCGACAATCAGCCCCAGCATTTT	CASVGGQGDNQPQHF
TRBV7-8	TRBD2	-	TRBJ2-1	TGTGCCAGCACCCGGATAGCCCAGCGGGGGGCCACTGAGCAGTTCTTC	CASTRIAQRGATEQFF
TRBV5-4	-	-	TRBJ1-2	TGTGCCAGCAGCTTGGACAGGACGACTTATGGCTACACCTTC	CASSLDRTTYGYTF
TRBV5-1	TRBD2	-	TRBJ2-5	TGCGCCAGCAGCCCGGGGGGCCTAGCGGGGGGGGAGACCCAGTACTTC	CASSPGGLAGGETQYF
TRBV6-5	-	few	TRBJ1-5	TGTGCCAGCAGTTACGTAGAGTATAGCAATCAGCCCCAGCATTTT	CASSYVEYSNQPQHF
TRBV7-6	TRBD1	once	TRBJ2-3	TGTGCCAGCAGCGCGGGACAGGGGGCGCGTACTACAGATACGCAGTATTTT	CASSAGQGARTTDTQYF
TRBV9	-	-	TRBJ1-6	TGTGCCAGCAGCGGAGGGCAATTTAATTCACCCCTCCACTTT	CASSGGQFNSPLHF
TRBV2	-	-	TRBJ1-5	TGTGCCAGCAGTGAGGGAGGGACGAGGAATCAGCCCCAGCATTTT	CASSEGGTRNQPQHF
TRBV5-1	TRBD2	-	TRBJ2-1	TGCGCCAGCAGCTTAGCGGGGGACCTCTACAATGAGCAGTTCTTC	CASSLAGDLYNEQFF
TRBV13	TRBD2	-	TRBJ2-3	TGTGCCAGCAGCCTGACTAGCGGGGGACACACAGATACGCAGTATTTT	CASSLTSGGHTDTQYF
TRBV5-4	TRBD2	-	TRBJ2-5	TGTGCCAGCAGCTCCGGTCCCCGCGGGGGACAAGAGACCCAGTACTTC	CASSSGPRGGQETQYF
TRBV19	-	-	TRBJ1-1	TGTGCCAGTAGTATAGGTAATCTCAGGGGCGCCCACACTGAAGCTTTCTTT	CASSIGNLRGAHTEAFF
TRBV20-1	-	-	TRBJ2-7	TGCAGTGCTAGAGCCGGGTACGAGCAGTACTTC	CSARAGYEQYF
TRBV24-1	-	-	TRBJ1-2	TGTGCCACCAGTGATTTGGGGCAGGATTATGGCTACACCTTC	CATSDLGQDYGYTF
TRBV19	TRBD1	-	TRBJ2-7	TGTGCCAGTAGTTTCCGACCCCCGGGACAGGGGCCCTACGAGCAGTACTTC	CASSFRPPGQGPYEQYF
TRBV9	-	-	TRBJ2-2	TGTGCCAGCAGCACCAGACCCCGGGTGAACACCGGGGAGCTGTTTTTT	CASSTRPRVNTGELFF
TRBV12-5	TRBD1	-	TRBJ1-2	TGTGCTAGTGGTTTGAGCGAGGACAGGGATGGCTACACCTTC	CASGLSEDRDGYTF
TRBV2	TRBD1	-	TRBJ2-7	TGTGCCAGCAGGGGACAGGCAATGCACTACGAGCAGTACTTC	CASRGQAMHYEQYF
TRBV7-5	-	-	TRBJ2-5	TGTGCCAGAAGCTGCCCTCCCCCGCGGGGGGCAGTGGAGACCCAGTACTTC	CARSCPPPRGAVETQYF
TRBV14	TRBD1	-	TRBJ1-6	TGTGCCAGCAGCCAGGCCTACAGGGGAACACCCCTCCACTTT	CASSQAYRGTPLHF
TRBV29-1	-	-	TRBJ1-2	TGCAGCGTTGAGGAGGGGTATGGCTACACCTTC	CSVEEGYGYTF
TRBV30	-	-	TRBJ1-1	TGTGCCTGGAGTGTACCCAGGGTGTACACTGAAGCTTTCTTT	CAWSVPRVYTEAFF
TRBV12-3/TRBV12-4	-	-	TRBJ1-2	TGTGCCAGCAGGCAGGGGAACTATGGCTACACCTTC	CASRQGNYGYTF
TRBV3-1/TRBV3-2	-	-	TRBJ2-2	TGTGCCAGCACCCCCTCGGGGGCGAACACCGGGGAGCTGTTTTTT	CASTPSGANTGELFF
TRBV6-5	TRBD1	-	TRBJ2-3	TGTGCCAGCAAAAGGGACAGTACAGATACGCAGTATTTT	CASKRDSTDTQYF
TRBV4-1	TRBD1	-	TRBJ1-3	TGCGCCAGCAGCCAAGAGACAGGGACAGGTACATCTGGAAACACCATATATTTT	CASSQETGTGTSGNTIYF
TRBV7-2	-	-	TRBJ2-5	TGTGCCAGCAGCTTATACGGTAGGGGGAACCTCGTGGAGACCCAGTACTTC	CASSLYGRGNLVETQYF
TRBV6-2/TRBV6-3	-	-	TRBJ1-2	TGTGCCAGCAGTTACGGGCCAGGGAACTATGGCTACACCTTC	CASSYGPGNYGYTF
TRBV6-5	-	-	TRBJ1-2	TGTGCCAGCAGTTATTCGACAAGCTCTGGCTACACCTTC	CASSYSTSSGYTF
TRBV20-1	-	-	TRBJ1-6	TGCAGTGCTAGTCTTTTGGGCGTCTCACCCCTCCACTTT	CSASLLGVSPLHF
TRBV7-9	-	-	TRBJ2-3	TGTGCCAGCACCCTGCAGTATTTT	CASTLQYF
TRBV10-3	TRBD1	-	TRBJ1-5	TGTGCCATCAGTGACCCGCACGGACAGGGATCCGGTCAGCCCCAGCATTTT	CAISDPHGQGSGQPQHF
TRBV2	TRBD1	-	TRBJ2-2	TGTGCCAGCAGGGGGACAGGGGGCCCCACCGGGGAGCTGTTTTTT	CASRGTGGPTGELFF
TRBV5-6	-	-	TRBJ1-5	TGTGCCAGCAGCCGTGCCGGGGACACCCATCCCAATCAGCCCCAGCATTTT	CASSRAGDTHPNQPQHF
TRBV7-9	-	-	TRBJ1-3	TGTGCCAGCAGCTTAGCCAGCTCTGGAAACACCATATATTTT	CASSLASSGNTIYF
TRBV28	TRBD1	-	TRBJ2-6	TGTGCCAGCAGTTTTCAGGGGGCAGGGGCCAACGTCCTGACTTTC	CASSFQGAGANVLTF
TRBV15	-	-	TRBJ1-5	TGTGCCACCAGCAGAGATGTTCAGGGAGGCCAGCCCCAGCATTTT	CATSRDVQGGQPQHF
TRBV27	TRBD1	-	TRBJ2-7	TGTGCCAGCAGTTCCATGACAGGGAGAGGAGTACGGGGCGAGCAGTACTTC	CASSSMTGRGVRGEQYF
TRBV19	-	-	TRBJ1-2	TGTGCCAGTAGTATACCTCCCACACTAGCCCTTAACTATGGCTACACCTTC	CASSIPPTLALNYGYTF
TRBV28	-	few	TRBJ2-5	TGTGCCAGCAGTCCGGACTCAATACTGGGGACCCAGTACTTC	CASSPDSILGTQYF
TRBV7-8	-	-	TRBJ1-1	TGTGCCAGCAGCCCCAGGGAGAACACTGAAGCTTTCTTT	CASSPRENTEAFF
TRBV2	TRBD1	once	TRBJ2-6	TGTGCCAGCAGGGAGACAGGGGCCGGGGCCAACGTCCTGACTTTC	CASRETGAGANVLTF
TRBV6-5	-	-	TRBJ1-1	TGTGCCAGCAATTTGGGGGCGAACACTGAAGCTTTCTTT	CASNLGANTEAFF
TRBV5-4	TRBD1	-	TRBJ1-6	TGTGCCAGCAGCTTGGAAGGCACAGGGGTCTCACCCCTCCACTTT	CASSLEGTGVSPLHF